This passage covers 23 T cell receptor beta chains from one sample sequenced in a study of graft-versus-host responses after intestinal transplantation. Clones were read by immunoSEQ multiplex PCR, and TCRdb kept only the in-frame ones, dropping some. The sample holds about 100,000 clones, around nine tenths seen once. Which antigens these TCRs recognize remains unknown. This material consisted of unstimulated CD8+ T cells sorted from spleen or lymph node cells, taken before intestinal transplant. The receptors stem from a human donor who received an intestinal transplant.

J is TRBJ1-6 and V is TRBV10-3; 7 nucleotides line up with TRBD1. Trimming removed 5 bases from V and 4 bases from J; junction bases left unmatched: 8. Looked up from germline, CDR1 is ENHRY and CDR2 is SYGVKD. This CDR3 has 16 amino acids. The CDR3 region has the DNA TGTGCCATCAGTAAAGACCAGGGGGTGTATAATTCACCCCTCCACTTT. Its translation is CAISKDQGVYNSPLHF.

The genes are TRBV5-6 and TRBJ2-1; D remains unclear. The V end was cut by 2 bases, the J end by 9 bases, with 12 bases between. CDR3 length equals 13 residues. Germline CDR1 is SGHDT and CDR2 is YYEEEE. The CDR3 reads CASSFGPSAEQFF. The CDR3 nucleotides are TGTGCCAGCAGCTTTGGACCCTCCGCTGAGCAGTTCTTC.

The chain uses TRBV13 and TRBJ1-5, with a tentative D call TRBD1 (5 bases). With 4 bases removed from V and 5 bases from J, the gap between germline ends came to 15 bases. The CDR3 has 15 residues. Germline CDR1 PRHDT, CDR2 FYEKMQ (reference sequence). CDR3 sequence reads: CASSSRGGSDQPQHF. In DNA form, the CDR3 reads TGTGCCAGCAGCTCCCGGGGGGGTAGTGATCAGCCCCAGCATTTT.

This chain joins TRBV4-1 and TRBJ1-1, with D possibly being TRBD1 (5 bases). V was trimmed by 5 bases and J by 1 base, leaving 14 bases between them. Germline V CDR1 and CDR2: MGHRA, YSYEKL. The CDR3 contains 15 residues. This CDR3 reads CASSFPGLTNTEAFF. CDR3 in DNA: TGCGCCAGCAGCTTCCCGGGACTTACGAACACTGAAGCTTTCTTT.

The chain combines TRBV19 with TRBJ2-3, with 8 bases aligning to TRBD2. Germline V lookup: CDR1 LNHDA, CDR2 SQIVND (reference sequence). The CDR3 runs 16 residues. V dropped 0 bases and J dropped 0; count of bases not matched to a gene: 2. CDR3 sequence: CASSIDSGTSTDTQYF. The CDR3 bases are TGTGCCAGTAGTATAGATAGCGGGACCAGCACAGATACGCAGTATTTT.

The J gene is TRBJ2-1, the V gene TRBV19; TRBD2 matches at 9 bases. Germline-derived CDR1 and CDR2 are LNHDA and SQIVND (reference sequence). V gave up 5 bases and J gave up 4 bases; unmatched junction bases: 12. The CDR3 extends over 17 amino acids. The DNA for the CDR3 is TGTGCCAGTAGTGGTGGACTAGCGCAAGGACCTTACAATGAGCAGTTCTTC. Translated: CASSGGLAQGPYNEQFF.

The V gene is TRBV13, the J gene TRBJ2-2; the match to TRBD2 covers 9 bases. Trimming removed 5 bases from V and 4 bases from J; junction bases left unmatched: 2. The CDR3 contains 14 residues. Germline V gene lookup returns CDR1 PRHDT and CDR2 FYEKMQ (reference sequence). CDR3 in amino acids: CASSLSGSTGELFF. The CDR3, as DNA: TGTGCCAGCAGCCTTAGCGGGAGCACCGGGGAGCTGTTTTTT.

The rearrangement links TRBV7-6 to TRBJ2-3; a weak D match, TRBD2 (5 bases). The CDR3 is 14 residues long. V shed 1 base and J shed 5 bases, with 10 bases lying between them. Germline CDR1 SGHVS, CDR2 FNYEAQ. The CDR3 bases are TGTGCCAGCAGCTTAGAGCCCGGGGAAGATACGCAGTATTTT. Amino acids: CASSLEPGEDTQYF.

J is TRBJ2-3 and V is TRBV6-1; D uncertain. From germline, CDR1 is MNHNS and CDR2 SASEGT. The V end was cut by 2 bases, the J end by 4 bases, with 10 bases between. This CDR3 contains 14 residues. The CDR3 is CASSETHPADTQYF. As DNA, the CDR3 is TGTGCCAGCAGTGAAACCCATCCCGCAGATACGCAGTATTTT.

The genes are TRBV9 and TRBJ2-4; D is perhaps TRBD2 (5 bases). This CDR3 spans 14 amino acids. V lost 3 bases and J lost 9, with 16 bases in between. CDR1 and CDR2 (germline): SGDLS, YYNGEE. CDR3 DNA sequence: TGTGCCAGCAGCGGGCGGCAGGACGGGGTCATTCAGTACTTC. It is translated as CASSGRQDGVIQYF.

This sequence joins TRBV15 and TRBJ2-1, with a tentative D call TRBD2 (5 bases). The germline CDR1 and CDR2 sequences are LNHNV and YYDKDF (reference sequence). CDR3 size: 14 residues. Trimming pared 0 bases from V and 9 bases from J, leaving 12 bases between. The CDR3 DNA follows: TGTGCCACCAGCAGAGATATGAACGAGGGTGAGCAGTTCTTC. Translation: CATSRDMNEGEQFF.

The V gene is TRBV6-1, the J gene TRBJ2-3, with no clear D. The germline gives CDR1 MNHNS, CDR2 SASEGT. V dropped 4 bases and J dropped 0 bases, with 14 bases sitting between them. This CDR3 contains 16 residues. The CDR3 region is CASSAFGVTSTDTQYF. As DNA, the CDR3 is TGTGCCAGCAGTGCGTTCGGCGTTACTAGCACAGATACGCAGTATTTT.

The CDR3 nucleotides read TGTGCCAGCAGCTTGCCGAACAGGGTTAACGAGCAGTACTTC. Translated, it gives CASSLPNRVNEQYF. The chain couples TRBV4-2 to TRBJ2-7; tentatively, D is TRBD1 (6 bases). The CDR3 contains 14 residues. V was pared by 5 bases and J by 5 bases, with 16 bases between. Germline V gene data show CDR1 as LGHNA and CDR2 as YNFKEQ.

The chain carries TRBV6-5 and TRBJ2-7; D is possibly TRBD1 (6 bases). The CDR3 runs to 14 residues. V dropped 2 bases and J dropped 1 base, with 9 bases sitting between them. CDR1 is MNHEY and CDR2 is SVGAGI in the germline V gene. The chain's CDR3 is CASSYRDTSYEQYF. The CDR3 DNA sequence: TGTGCCAGCAGTTACCGGGACACGTCCTACGAGCAGTACTTC.

Notes on this clone: Other DNA sequences of this sample code for an identical CDR3. This chain links TRBV7-9 with TRBJ2-7; TRBD1 or TRBD2 may be the D gene (6 bases each). CDR1 SEHNR and CDR2 FQNEAQ come from the germline V gene (reference sequence). This CDR3 has 13 amino acids. Trimming cost V 2 bases and J 4 bases, with 9 bases left between them. CDR3 protein: CASSLTGTYEQYF. CDR3 nucleotide sequence: TGTGCCAGCAGCTTAACAGGGACTTACGAGCAGTACTTC.

The chain employs TRBV11-2 and TRBJ2-7; no definite D call. Germline values: CDR1 SGHAT, CDR2 FQNNGV. The CDR3 has 14 amino acids. Trimming took 1 base from V and 3 from J, leaving 10 bases between them. The CDR3 sequence is CASSLGLHGYEQYF. As DNA, the CDR3 is TGTGCCAGCAGCTTAGGGCTACACGGCTACGAGCAGTACTTC. The full variable domain, with the rest looked up from reference TRBV11-2 and TRBJ2-7, is EAGVAQSPRYKIIEKRQSVAFWCNPISGHATLYWYQQILGQGPKLLIQFQNNGVVDDSQLPKDRFSAERLKGVDSTLKIQPAKLEDSAVYLCASSLGLHGYEQYFGPGTRLTVT.

The V and J genes are TRBV11-2 and TRBJ1-1; 9 bases map to TRBD1. Germline V gene sequence: CDR1 SGHAT, CDR2 FQNNGV. The CDR3 contains 15 residues. V gave up 5 bases and J gave up 4 bases; unmatched junction bases: 8. CDR3 sequence (DNA): TGTGCCAGCAGCGTAGTCACAGGGGGCGGCACTGAAGCTTTCTTT. It specifies CASSVVTGGGTEAFF.

The chain couples TRBV2 to TRBJ1-2; D possibly corresponds to TRBD1 (6 bases). This CDR3 has 14 residues. The V gene lost 6 bases and the J gene lost 2 bases, with 13 bases spanning the gap. Germline CDR1 is SNHLY and CDR2 is FYNNEI. The CDR3 loop reads CASSAVGANYGYTF. For the CDR3, the DNA is TGTGCCAGCAGCGCGGTGGGGGCGAACTATGGCTACACCTTC.

The V and J genes are TRBV7-6 and TRBJ1-1; weak D call: TRBD1 (5 bases). Looked up from germline, CDR1 is SGHVS and CDR2 is FNYEAQ. V lost 5 bases, J lost 1 base, and 11 bases lay in between. This CDR3 contains 14 residues. The CDR3 region has the DNA TGTGCCAGCAGCCCCATCGGGGGGAACACTGAAGCTTTCTTT. Its protein is CASSPIGGNTEAFF.

The chain has TRBV15 and TRBJ2-1; possibly TRBD1 for D (6 bases). Germline-derived CDR1 and CDR2 are LNHNV and YYDKDF (reference sequence). With 3 bases removed from V and 0 bases from J, the gap between germline ends came to 9 bases. CDR3 length: 15 residues. DNA for the CDR3: TGTGCCACCAGCAGGGACAGAAGCTCCTACAATGAGCAGTTCTTC. Amino acids: CATSRDRSSYNEQFF.

The chain couples TRBV19 to TRBJ1-1; 7 nucleotides line up with TRBD1. Germline CDR1 reads LNHDA; CDR2 reads SQIVND (reference sequence). V trimming: 1 base; J trimming: 0 bases; junction bases outside the gene matches: 2. This CDR3 comprises 15 residues. In DNA, the CDR3 is TGTGCCAGTAGTATAGGGGACAGTCTGAACACTGAAGCTTTCTTT. Its protein product is CASSIGDSLNTEAFF.

This clone was picked up one time. This chain uses TRBV10-3 with TRBJ2-1; no reliable D call. The V gene lost 5 bases and the J gene lost 2 bases, with 16 bases spanning the gap. The V gene's germline CDR1 is ENHRY and CDR2 SYGVKD. The CDR3 runs 16 residues. This chain's CDR3 is CAISKRSSWTYNEQFF. CDR3 bases: TGTGCCATCAGTAAGCGAAGCAGTTGGACCTACAATGAGCAGTTCTTC.

This chain links TRBV30 with TRBJ2-3; 7 bases agree with TRBD2. CDR1 and CDR2 from the germline V gene are GTSNPN and SVGIG (reference sequence). CDR3 size: 14 residues. V dropped 6 bases and J dropped 2; count of bases not matched to a gene: 8. CDR3 DNA sequence: TGTGCCTGTCTCGCCCTAGCGGTCACAGATACGCAGTATTTT. It is translated as CACLALAVTDTQYF.